This TCR beta chain was obtained from a study of CD8+ T cells in alopecia areata. cDNA prepared by RNA extraction and subsequent reverse transcription served as the template for sequencing. Sequencing was performed with immunoSEQ multiplex PCR; in TCRdb, only in-frame clones are kept and a portion is missing. The table has roughly 64,000 clones, 40% to 50% seen once. Patients with alopecia areata provided lesional scalp punch biopsies as well as peripheral blood. V lost 8 bases and J lost 3, with 16 bases in between. The CDR3 totals 14 residues. Germline-derived CDR1 and CDR2 are SNHLY and FYNNEI. The receptor was derived from a human donor with alopecia areata. The sample comprised NKG2D-low CD8+ T cells sorted from blood. V and J are TRBV2 and TRBJ1-1, with a weak D call TRBD1 (6 bases). The CDR3 DNA reads as TGTGCCAGCCAGCCCTACAGGGAAGACACTGAAGCTTTCTTT. This codes for CASQPYREDTEAFF.